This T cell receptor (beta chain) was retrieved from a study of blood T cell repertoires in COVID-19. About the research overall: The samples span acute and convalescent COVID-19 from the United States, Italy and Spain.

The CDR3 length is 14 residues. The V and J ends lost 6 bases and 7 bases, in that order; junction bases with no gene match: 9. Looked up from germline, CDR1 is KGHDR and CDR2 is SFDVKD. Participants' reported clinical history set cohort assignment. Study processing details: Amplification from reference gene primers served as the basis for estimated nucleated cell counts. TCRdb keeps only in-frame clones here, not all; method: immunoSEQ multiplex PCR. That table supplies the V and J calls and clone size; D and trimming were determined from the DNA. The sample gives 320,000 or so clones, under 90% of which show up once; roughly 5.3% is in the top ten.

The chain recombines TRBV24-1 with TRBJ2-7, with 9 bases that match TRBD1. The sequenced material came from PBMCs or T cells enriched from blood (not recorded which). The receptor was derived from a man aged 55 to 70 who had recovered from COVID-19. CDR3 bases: TGTGCCACCAGTCCCGGACAGGGGAAAAGGGAGCAGTACTTC. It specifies CATSPGQGKREQYF.